The rows below give T cell receptor beta chains drawn from one sample of a study of PD-L1 blockade in urothelial cancer. The repertoire was sequenced with immunoSEQ multiplex PCR; TCRdb's copy has only in-frame clones and lacks some. The sample consists of 38,000 or so clones, about 85% of them appearing once. The material sequenced was PBMCs, taken around atezolizumab (anti-PD-L1) treatment. These receptor sequences come from a man between 65 and 85 years old with urothelial cancer. The CDR3 runs from the conserved cysteine through the conserved F or W. A D gene is named only where the DNA matches it firmly. Clone size is stated in some rows and not others, as once, few, many or a class when expanded.

CDR3 DNA: TGTGCCAGCAGGGAGGCAGGGGATTTGAACACTGAAGCTTTCTTT
CDR3 protein: CASREAGDLNTEAFF
clone size: NA
V gene: TRBV6-5
D gene: NA
J gene: TRBJ1-1

CDR3 DNA: TGTGCCACCAGCAGAGTTGGAGGGGAGGAAAAACTGTTTTTT
CDR3 protein: CATSRVGGEEKLFF
clone size: NA
V gene: TRBV15
D gene: NA
J gene: TRBJ1-4

CDR3 DNA: TGCAGTGCTCAGCGAGACTACGAGCAGTACTTC
CDR3 protein: CSAQRDYEQYF
clone size: NA
V gene: TRBV20-1
D gene: NA
J gene: TRBJ2-7

CDR3 DNA: TGTGCCAGGTCCAGGGAGGGCCTCGGCTACGAGCAGTACTTC
CDR3 protein: CARSREGLGYEQYF
clone size: NA
V gene: TRBV2
D gene: TRBD2
J gene: TRBJ2-7

CDR3 DNA: TGTGCCAGCAGCCTACGCTCGGAGTCTCCTGGCTACACCTTC
CDR3 protein: CASSLRSESPGYTF
clone size: NA
V gene: TRBV7-9
D gene: NA
J gene: TRBJ1-2

CDR3 DNA: TGTGCCAGCAGCCCAGGGACTAGCGGGACCTACGAGCAGTACTTC
CDR3 protein: CASSPGTSGTYEQYF
clone size: NA
V gene: TRBV6-1
D gene: TRBD2
J gene: TRBJ2-7

CDR3 DNA: TGTGCCAGCTCACCCACAGAGCCTGAAGCTTTCTTT
CDR3 protein: CASSPTEPEAFF
clone size: NA
V gene: TRBV18
D gene: NA
J gene: TRBJ1-1

CDR3 DNA: TGTGCTTCCAGGGGATCAACTAATGAAAAACTGTTTTTT
CDR3 protein: CASRGSTNEKLFF
clone size: few
V gene: TRBV30
D gene: NA
J gene: TRBJ1-4

CDR3 DNA: TGCAGCGTAATTCGTGGAGGGATCGGTGAGCAGTTCTTC
CDR3 protein: CSVIRGGIGEQFF
clone size: NA
V gene: TRBV29-1
D gene: NA
J gene: TRBJ2-1

CDR3 DNA: TGTGCCAGCAGCCCCGGGACAGGAAAAGATACGCAGTATTTT
CDR3 protein: CASSPGTGKDTQYF
clone size: NA
V gene: TRBV6-5
D gene: TRBD1
J gene: TRBJ2-3

CDR3 DNA: TGCGCCAGCAGCCAAGATCGTCAAACTATCAACACCGGGGAGCTGTTTTTT
CDR3 protein: CASSQDRQTINTGELFF
clone size: NA
V gene: TRBV4-1
D gene: NA
J gene: TRBJ2-2

CDR3 DNA: TGCGCCAGCAGCTTAGCGGCCTCCTACGAGCAGTACTTC
CDR3 protein: CASSLAASYEQYF
clone size: NA
V gene: TRBV5-1
D gene: NA
J gene: TRBJ2-7

CDR3 DNA: TGTGCCAGTAGTATGAGGGGAGCGGGGGCCCACAATGAGCAGTTCTTC
CDR3 protein: CASSMRGAGAHNEQFF
clone size: NA
V gene: TRBV19
D gene: TRBD2
J gene: TRBJ2-1

CDR3 DNA: TGTGCCAGCACCGGCAGGGCTTACGAGCAGTACTTC
CDR3 protein: CASTGRAYEQYF
clone size: NA
V gene: TRBV2
D gene: NA
J gene: TRBJ2-7

CDR3 DNA: TGTGCCAGCAGCACAAGACTAGCGGGAGGAGAGACCCAGTACTTC
CDR3 protein: CASSTRLAGGETQYF
clone size: NA
V gene: TRBV21-1
D gene: NA
J gene: TRBJ2-5

CDR3 DNA: TGTGCCACCACTAGAGGGGGCTCCTCGAACACTGAAGCTTTCTTT
CDR3 protein: CATTRGGSSNTEAFF
clone size: NA
V gene: TRBV15
D gene: TRBD1
J gene: TRBJ1-1

CDR3 DNA: TGTGCCAGTAGTATAGATCAGAGAGGTTGGACTGAAGCTTTCTTT
CDR3 protein: CASSIDQRGWTEAFF
clone size: NA
V gene: TRBV19
D gene: NA
J gene: TRBJ1-1

CDR3 DNA: TGTGCCAGCAGTGAAAACAGGGGGCAATTGGAGACCCAGTACTTC
CDR3 protein: CASSENRGQLETQYF
clone size: NA
V gene: TRBV6-1
D gene: TRBD1
J gene: TRBJ2-5

CDR3 DNA: TGTGCCACCAGCAGGAGACTAGCGGGAGGGTACGAGCAGTACTTC
CDR3 protein: CATSRRLAGGYEQYF
clone size: NA
V gene: TRBV15
D gene: TRBD2
J gene: TRBJ2-7

CDR3 DNA: TGTGCCACCAGCAGCCACGGACTAGCCTTGTACAATGAGCAGTTCTTC
CDR3 protein: CATSSHGLALYNEQFF
clone size: once
V gene: TRBV15
D gene: TRBD2
J gene: TRBJ2-1

CDR3 DNA: TGCGCCAGCAGCTTGGCCTTACTAGCGGGAGCCAAGAGCACAGATACGCAGTATTTT
CDR3 protein: CASSLALLAGAKSTDTQYF
clone size: NA
V gene: TRBV5-1
D gene: TRBD2
J gene: TRBJ2-3

CDR3 DNA: TGCGCCAGCAGTGCCTCGAGCGGGAGAAGGAGGAACGAGCAGTACTTC
CDR3 protein: CASSASSGRRRNEQYF
clone size: NA
V gene: TRBV10-1
D gene: TRBD2
J gene: TRBJ2-7

CDR3 DNA: TGTGCCAGCAGTAGCGGAGCCACAGATACGCAGTATTTT
CDR3 protein: CASSSGATDTQYF
clone size: once
V gene: TRBV6-4
D gene: NA
J gene: TRBJ2-3

CDR3 DNA: TGTGCCAGCAGCGTGACACCAGGGAACCCTGAAGCTTTCTTT
CDR3 protein: CASSVTPGNPEAFF
clone size: NA
V gene: TRBV7-9
D gene: NA
J gene: TRBJ1-1

CDR3 DNA: TGTGCCAGCAGGAGGACAGGATCCCACTATGGCTACACCTTC
CDR3 protein: CASRRTGSHYGYTF
clone size: NA
V gene: TRBV27
D gene: TRBD1
J gene: TRBJ1-2

CDR3 DNA: TGTGCCAGTAGGAAAAGCGGGATAGACTATGGCTACACCTTC
CDR3 protein: CASRKSGIDYGYTF
clone size: once
V gene: TRBV19
D gene: NA
J gene: TRBJ1-2

CDR3 DNA: TGCAGTGCTAGCCGGAACACTGAAGCTTTCTTT
CDR3 protein: CSASRNTEAFF
clone size: NA
V gene: TRBV20-1
D gene: NA
J gene: TRBJ1-1

CDR3 DNA: TGTGCCAGCAGCTTAACGGGTACAGGGTCTGGGGCCAACGTCCTGACTTTC
CDR3 protein: CASSLTGTGSGANVLTF
clone size: NA
V gene: TRBV7-3
D gene: NA
J gene: TRBJ2-6

CDR3 DNA: TGTGCCAGCAGCTTAAGCCTAAACTCTGGAAACACCATATATTTT
CDR3 protein: CASSLSLNSGNTIYF
clone size: NA
V gene: TRBV7-2
D gene: NA
J gene: TRBJ1-3

CDR3 DNA: TGCGCCAGCAGCTCGGGGACAGGGAACAGCAATCAGCCCCAGCATTTT
CDR3 protein: CASSSGTGNSNQPQHF
clone size: few
V gene: TRBV5-1
D gene: TRBD1
J gene: TRBJ1-5

CDR3 DNA: TGTGCCGGTCAACGGGACAGGGGGCGGACGAGACTGACGTTCGGGGCCAACGTCCTGACTTTC
CDR3 protein: CAGQRDRGRTRLTFGANVLTF
clone size: NA
V gene: TRBV30
D gene: TRBD1
J gene: TRBJ2-6

CDR3 DNA: TGTGCCAGCTCACCACCTGGAAGGGGGCAGGGTGAAGCTTTCTTT
CDR3 protein: CASSPPGRGQGEAFF
clone size: once
V gene: TRBV18
D gene: TRBD1
J gene: TRBJ1-1

CDR3 DNA: TGTGCCACCTCAGGACAGGGGGCTTCGTACTCCTACAATGAGCAGTTCTTC
CDR3 protein: CATSGQGASYSYNEQFF
clone size: once
V gene: TRBV19
D gene: TRBD1
J gene: TRBJ2-1

CDR3 DNA: TGCGCCAGCGAGGACAGGGTGAATGAGCAGTTCTTC
CDR3 protein: CASEDRVNEQFF
clone size: NA
V gene: TRBV10-2
D gene: TRBD1
J gene: TRBJ2-1

CDR3 DNA: TGCGCCAGCAGCTTGATGACTAGCGGGAGCAATGAGCAGTTCTTC
CDR3 protein: CASSLMTSGSNEQFF
clone size: once
V gene: TRBV5-1
D gene: TRBD2
J gene: TRBJ2-1

CDR3 DNA: TGCGCCAGCAGCTCGACTAGCGGAGGGACCCACCCCGGGGAGCTGTTTTTT
CDR3 protein: CASSSTSGGTHPGELFF
clone size: NA
V gene: TRBV5-1
D gene: TRBD2
J gene: TRBJ2-2

CDR3 DNA: TGTGCCAGCAACCCGGGGTACGTTCTCAATCAGCCCCAGCATTTT
CDR3 protein: CASNPGYVLNQPQHF
clone size: NA
V gene: TRBV2
D gene: NA
J gene: TRBJ1-5

CDR3 DNA: TGTGCCAGCAGCCTGACTAGCGGCCAAGAGACCCAGTACTTC
CDR3 protein: CASSLTSGQETQYF
clone size: NA
V gene: TRBV6-5
D gene: TRBD2
J gene: TRBJ2-5

CDR3 DNA: TGTGCCACCAGCAGAGATGAGGTCGTCTATGGCTACACCTTC
CDR3 protein: CATSRDEVVYGYTF
clone size: NA
V gene: TRBV15
D gene: NA
J gene: TRBJ1-2

CDR3 DNA: TGTGCCAGCAGCGGGACAGGGGGCTCCTACGAGCAGTACTTC
CDR3 protein: CASSGTGGSYEQYF
clone size: NA
V gene: TRBV5-6
D gene: TRBD1
J gene: TRBJ2-7

CDR3 DNA: TGTGCCACCAGCAGAGATCTGGCTAGCGGGAGCTACGAGCAGTACTTC
CDR3 protein: CATSRDLASGSYEQYF
clone size: once
V gene: TRBV15
D gene: TRBD2
J gene: TRBJ2-7

CDR3 DNA: TGTGCAAGTCGCTTAAAGGGGAGGGCCTTCACCGGGGAGCTGTTTTTT
CDR3 protein: CASRLKGRAFTGELFF
clone size: once
V gene: TRBV12-2
D gene: NA
J gene: TRBJ2-2

CDR3 DNA: TGCGCCAGCAGTTTTACTCCACAATCTGGGGGCGCCGGGGAGCTGTTTTTT
CDR3 protein: CASSFTPQSGGAGELFF
clone size: once
V gene: TRBV5-1
D gene: NA
J gene: TRBJ2-2

CDR3 DNA: TGTGCCAGCAGCAACAGGAGGCGAGAGACCCAGTACTTC
CDR3 protein: CASSNRRRETQYF
clone size: NA
V gene: TRBV21-1
D gene: NA
J gene: TRBJ2-5

CDR3 DNA: TGTGCCAGTAGTATAAGTAGCGGGAGGGGGACCGGGGAGCTGTTTTTT
CDR3 protein: CASSISSGRGTGELFF
clone size: NA
V gene: TRBV19
D gene: TRBD2
J gene: TRBJ2-2

CDR3 DNA: TGTGCCAGCAGTCCCATGTCCGTGAGCTATAGCAATCAGCCCCAGCATTTT
CDR3 protein: CASSPMSVSYSNQPQHF
clone size: NA
V gene: TRBV2
D gene: NA
J gene: TRBJ1-5

CDR3 DNA: TGTGCCAGCAGCTTAGCGGCTAGTCAAGAGACCCAGTACTTC
CDR3 protein: CASSLAASQETQYF
clone size: NA
V gene: TRBV7-2
D gene: NA
J gene: TRBJ2-5

CDR3 DNA: TGCGCCAGCAGGGGCAGGGGGCCCTCGTTGGGCTATGGCTACACCTTC
CDR3 protein: CASRGRGPSLGYGYTF
clone size: NA
V gene: TRBV10-2
D gene: TRBD1
J gene: TRBJ1-2

CDR3 DNA: TGTGCCAGCAGTTTCCGCGGGAGGAACACCGGGGAGCTGTTTTTT
CDR3 protein: CASSFRGRNTGELFF
clone size: NA
V gene: TRBV27
D gene: TRBD2
J gene: TRBJ2-2

CDR3 DNA: TGCGCCAGCAGCACCCCCACTAGCTACGAGCAGTACTTC
CDR3 protein: CASSTPTSYEQYF
clone size: NA
V gene: TRBV5-1
D gene: NA
J gene: TRBJ2-7

CDR3 DNA: TGTGCCAGCAGCCCGGCGACAGGGGTAGCTAACTATGGCTACACCTTC
CDR3 protein: CASSPATGVANYGYTF
clone size: NA
V gene: TRBV4-2
D gene: TRBD1
J gene: TRBJ1-2

CDR3 DNA: TGCGCCAGCAGCGGCCGAAACGAGCAGTACTTC
CDR3 protein: CASSGRNEQYF
clone size: NA
V gene: TRBV5-1
D gene: NA
J gene: TRBJ2-7

CDR3 DNA: TGTGCCAGCTGTCGGGACAGGGAGGACTATGGCTACACCTTC
CDR3 protein: CASCRDREDYGYTF
clone size: NA
V gene: TRBV2
D gene: TRBD1
J gene: TRBJ1-2